Below are 23 T cell receptor beta chains sequenced from a single sample in a study of beta chain features in type 1 diabetes. Sequencing targeted expressed TCRB transcripts, as all isolated RNA had been reverse transcribed. TCRdb's copy holds only in-frame clones and misses some; the assay was immunoSEQ multiplex PCR. In the table there are 850,000 to 900,000 clones, 17% of which are singletons. The sample taken for sequencing was naive CD4+ T cells from blood. These receptors all stem from a young woman in good health.

The chain recombines TRBV18 with TRBJ2-7; 7 bases are a match to TRBD1. The CDR3 extends over 14 amino acids. Per germline, CDR1 KGHSH and CDR2 LQKENI. V dropped 2 bases and J dropped 6; count of bases not matched to a gene: 7. The DNA of the CDR3 is TGTGCCAGCTCACCAGACAGGGCGGTTTTCGAGCAGTACTTC. It encodes CASSPDRAVFEQYF.

The rearrangement uses TRBV5-6 and TRBJ1-2; tentatively, D is TRBD1 (5 bases). V was cut by 2 bases and J by 6 bases, with 17 bases left in between. The CDR3 runs to 15 residues. CDR1 SGHDT and CDR2 YYEEEE come from the germline V gene. The CDR3: CASSFFSGRGDGYTF. The CDR3 DNA is TGTGCCAGCAGCTTTTTTTCAGGCCGAGGGGATGGCTACACCTTC.

The rearrangement links TRBV12-1 to TRBJ2-3; the D call TRBD1 from the table was never checked on the DNA. TRBV12-1 is a pseudogene locus. The CDR3 loop spans 15 amino acids. The chain's CDR3 is CASSPHWGTTDTQYF. In DNA form, the CDR3 reads TGTGCCAGCAGCCCTCATTGGGGCACCACAGATACGCAGTATTTT.

The chain is built from TRBV6-1 and TRBJ2-5, with D perhaps matching TRBD2 (5 bases). Germline-derived CDR1 and CDR2 are MNHNS and SASEGT. This CDR3 contains 14 residues. The V end was cut by 5 bases, the J end by 7 bases, with 17 bases between. As DNA, the CDR3 is TGTGCCAGCAGTCCTTTGGACTCCCTTGGGACCCAGTACTTC. Protein sequence: CASSPLDSLGTQYF.

This clone was detected only a few times. This chain links TRBV7-2 with TRBJ2-5, with TRBD2 identical over 8 bases. Germline V CDR1 and CDR2: SGHTA, FQGNSA. The CDR3 is 16 residues long. The ends lost 5 bases at V and 4 bases at J; junction bases unmatched: 12. The CDR3 protein is CASSPQGGLAGETQYF. In DNA, the CDR3 is TGTGCCAGCAGCCCCCAGGGTGGGCTAGCGGGAGAGACCCAGTACTTC. The variable domain in full, with the rest retrieved from reference TRBV7-2 and TRBJ2-5, is GAGVSQSPSNKVTEKGKDVELRCDPISGHTALYWYRQSLGQGLEFLIYFQGNSAPDKSGLPSDRFSAERTGGSVSTLTIQRTQQEDSAVYLCASSPQGGLAGETQYFGPGTRLLVL.

J is TRBJ1-5 and V is TRBV28; D unclear. This CDR3 comprises 13 residues. The V and J ends lost 8 bases and 4 bases respectively, with 12 bases between them. CDR1 and CDR2 from the germline V gene are MDHEN and SYDVKM. The CDR3 DNA follows: TGTGCCAGCGGTGGATCTAGTAATCAGCCCCAGCATTTT. Encoded protein: CASGGSSNQPQHF.

This clone was found a few times. The V and J genes are TRBV15 and TRBJ1-5, with a tentative D call TRBD1 (5 bases). Germline V CDR1 and CDR2: LNHNV, YYDKDF (reference sequence). The CDR3 totals 14 residues. Trimming took 1 base from V and 7 from J, leaving 11 bases between them. CDR3 amino acids: CATSRGGVEQPQHF. Written as DNA, the CDR3 is TGTGCCACCAGCAGAGGGGGGGTTGAGCAGCCCCAGCATTTT.

Only a few counts were recorded for this clone. The V gene is TRBV28, the J gene TRBJ2-2, with TRBD2 as a possible D gene (6 bases). CDR1 is MDHEN and CDR2 is SYDVKM in the germline V gene. Trimming pared 2 bases from V and 3 bases from J, leaving 10 bases between. This CDR3 is built from 15 residues. CDR3 sequence: CASSLGREDTGELFF. The CDR3 bases are TGTGCCAGCAGTTTAGGGCGGGAAGACACCGGGGAGCTGTTTTTT.

This clone was observed a handful of times. For the CDR3, the DNA is TGTGCCAGCAGCCAAGTCTCGGGGGGGTCCGGGCAGGTACCCTACGAGCAGTACTTC. This codes for CASSQVSGGSGQVPYEQYF. The chain uses TRBV4-2 and TRBJ2-7; TRBD2 matches 8 bases. CDR3 length: 19 amino acids. V trimming: 1 base; J trimming: 2 bases; junction bases outside the gene matches: 16. CDR1 is LGHNA, CDR2 YNFKEQ, per germline.

This clone has just a few counts. CDR3 sequence: CSVVTGWNTEAFF. The CDR3 DNA is TGCAGCGTTGTGACAGGTTGGAACACTGAAGCTTTCTTT. The chain uses TRBV29-1 and TRBJ1-1; weak D call: TRBD1 (6 bases). The V end was cut by 4 bases, the J end by 1 base, with 10 bases between. CDR3 size: 13 residues. Germline CDR1 is SQVTM and CDR2 is ANQGSEA.

This clone has only a few counts. V gene TRBV7-9 combines with J gene TRBJ1-3; tentative D call: TRBD1 (6 bases). Between the trimmed V and J ends, which lost 10 bases and 2 bases, there was a span of 12 bases. This CDR3 spans 13 amino acids. Germline V CDR1 and CDR2: SEHNR, FQNEAQ (reference sequence). CDR3 loop: CATQGTAGNTIYF. Written as DNA, the CDR3 is TGTGCCACCCAGGGGACGGCTGGAAACACCATATATTTT. Based on the CDR3 plus reference TRBV7-9 and TRBJ1-3, the full variable domain is DTGVSQNPRHKITKRGQNVTFRCDPISEHNRLYWYRQTLGQGPEFLTYFQNEAQLEKSRLLSDRFSAERPKGSFSTLEIQRTEQGDSAMYLCATQGTAGNTIYFGEGSWLTVV.

This clone was picked up a small number of times. This CDR3 reads CASSQPVEQFF. DNA of the CDR3: TGTGCCAGCAGTCAGCCCGTTGAGCAGTTCTTC. The rearrangement uses TRBV28 and TRBJ2-1, with D unclear. V gave up 5 bases and J gave up 9 bases, with 8 bases separating them. This CDR3 comprises 11 residues. In germline, CDR1 is MDHEN, CDR2 SYDVKM.

This chain links TRBV18 with TRBJ2-7; possibly TRBD2 for D (6 bases). Germline V CDR1 and CDR2: KGHSH, LQKENI. Trimming removed 1 base from V and 6 bases from J, with 10 bases in between. This CDR3 region has 13 residues. The CDR3 DNA follows: TGTGCCAGCTCACCACTAGACGGGGGCGAGCAGTACTTC. Translated, it gives CASSPLDGGEQYF.

The gene calls are TRBV5-1 and TRBJ2-1; possible D gene TRBD1, 6 bases. This CDR3 region has 16 residues. The germline gives CDR1 SGHRS, CDR2 YFSETQ. V lost 4 bases and J 1 base, leaving 15 bases between the germline ends. CDR3 sequence: CASSPQGIGSYNEQFF. The CDR3 nucleotides are TGCGCCAGCAGCCCCCAGGGGATAGGGTCCTACAATGAGCAGTTCTTC.

On this clone: Other DNA sequences in this specimen translate into the identical CDR3. The chain has TRBV4-2 and TRBJ2-1; D not certain. The CDR3 is made up of 15 amino acids. Trimming cost V 3 bases and J 8 bases, with 17 bases left between them. Looked up from germline, CDR1 is LGHNA and CDR2 is YNFKEQ. CDR3 region: CASSQARLGADEQFF. DNA for the CDR3: TGTGCCAGCAGCCAGGCACGATTAGGTGCTGATGAGCAGTTCTTC.

The chain joins TRBV28 to TRBJ2-5, with D hard to call. Germline CDR1 and CDR2: MDHEN and SYDVKM. This CDR3 is built from 15 residues. V dropped 6 bases and J dropped 4 bases, with 18 bases sitting between them. CDR3 coding DNA: TGTGCCAGCAGCTTTACATCCTTAGTTCTAGAGACCCAGTACTTC. Its protein product is CASSFTSLVLETQYF.

This clone was seen only a few times. This chain uses TRBV19 with TRBJ2-6; D is uncertain. Germline CDR1 reads LNHDA; CDR2 reads SQIVND (reference sequence). V dropped 8 bases and J dropped 2 bases, with 10 bases sitting between them. The CDR3 consists of 14 residues. CDR3 in amino acids: CASLDLAGANVLTF. CDR3 DNA: TGTGCCAGTTTAGACCTTGCTGGGGCCAACGTCCTGACTTTC.

This clone was found a few times. The chain recombines TRBV7-3 with TRBJ1-3; no reliable D call. The germline V gene has CDR1 SGHTA and CDR2 FQGTGA. V was cut by 5 bases and J by 8 bases, with 10 bases left in between. This CDR3 has 12 residues. The CDR3 spells CASSHRRDTIYF. The CDR3 coding sequence is TGTGCCAGCAGCCACCGTAGGGACACCATATATTTT.

The chain has TRBV5-6 and TRBJ1-2; 9 bases map to TRBD1. The CDR3 length is 13 residues. Germline CDR1 reads SGHDT; CDR2 reads YYEEEE. Unmatched junction bases numbered 7, after V lost 4 bases and J lost 9 bases. CDR3 coding DNA: TGTGCCAGCAGCCGCGGGACAGGGCGTAGCTACACCTTC. Translating it yields CASSRGTGRSYTF.

The V call is TRBV6-6, the J call TRBJ2-1, with TRBD2 matching over 7 bases. Germline loops: CDR1 MNHNY, CDR2 SVGAGI (reference sequence). This CDR3 region has 15 residues. The V gene end was trimmed by 0 bases and the J gene end by 3 bases; junction bases not matched to a gene: 2. CDR3 DNA sequence: TGTGCCAGCAGTTACTCTAGCGGGTTCTACAATGAGCAGTTCTTC. As protein: CASSYSSGFYNEQFF.

The chain recombines TRBV7-9 with TRBJ2-7, with 8 bases identical to TRBD1. After removal of 5 bases from V and 3 bases from J, the junction contained 6 bases not matched to a gene. Germline CDR1 reads SEHNR; CDR2 reads FQNEAQ (reference sequence). The CDR3 runs 14 residues. This CDR3 reads CASSIDRGLYEQYF. Written as DNA, the CDR3 is TGTGCCAGCAGCATTGACAGGGGCCTCTACGAGCAGTACTTC. Looking up the rest from reference TRBV7-9 and TRBJ2-7 gives the full variable domain: DTGVSQNPRHKITKRGQNVTFRCDPISEHNRLYWYRQTLGQGPEFLTYFQNEAQLEKSRLLSDRFSAERPKGSFSTLEIQRTEQGDSAMYLCASSIDRGLYEQYFGPGTRLTVT.

The rearrangement links TRBV6-1 to TRBJ2-7, with 12 positions matching TRBD2. V was pared by 7 bases and J by 1 base, with 5 bases of the junction left unmatched. Germline loops: CDR1 MNHNS, CDR2 SASEGT. CDR3 length equals 15 residues. The CDR3 DNA sequence: TGTGCCAGCATTCTACTAGCGGGAGGATCCTACGAGCAGTACTTC. It yields the protein CASILLAGGSYEQYF.

This clone was observed a few times. The J gene is TRBJ2-3, the V gene TRBV5-8; D is uncertain. Trimming pared 0 bases from V and 2 bases from J, leaving 7 bases between. The CDR3 is 14 residues long. Germline-derived CDR1 and CDR2 are SGHTS and YDEGEE. CDR3 DNA: TGTGCCAGCAGCTTGGGTTCAGCCACAGATACGCAGTATTTT. Residues: CASSLGSATDTQYF.